This T cell receptor beta chain was captured in a study of shared clonotypes between healthy human individuals. CDR3 length: 15 amino acids. From germline, CDR1 is SGHRS and CDR2 YFSETQ. V was clipped by 4 bases and J by 5 bases; unmatched bases: 9. This clone was detected once. The antigen remains undetermined. Deep-level assay runs were performed. In the authors' methods: ImmunoSEQ output held junction-only sequences without quality scores, so filtering differed. Generated by immunoSEQ multiplex PCR, the TCRdb table keeps only in-frame clones and is missing some. The V and J calls and the clone size are those of that table, but D and trimming were determined from the DNA. The sample shows 1 million to 1.2 million clones, 77% of them seen only once. Study-level points and caveats: Shared clonotypes: about 5.3% naive CD4, approximately 3.4% naive CD8, around 2.2% memory CD4, around 0.4% memory CD8.

The sample was memory CD4+ T cells from PBMCs. The subset here: CD45RA-negative fraction. This clonotype was obtained from a man aged 18-30 years in good health. Some clones in this sample may be carry-over from other donors' samples. V is TRBV5-1 and J is TRBJ2-3, with 8 positions matching TRBD1. The DNA for the CDR3 is TGCGCCAGCAGCGCCATTGAGACAGGGGTAGATACGCAGTATTTT. Translation: CASSAIETGVDTQYF.